The present entry profiles one TCR beta chain with its context. Source study methods: Estimation of nucleated cell counts was performed using reference gene primer amplification. This table comes from immunoSEQ multiplex PCR, and its TCRdb copy is limited to in-frame clones, with some not included. D and trimming were read from the DNA, whereas the V and J calls and clone size are those reported in that table. The sample lists roughly 20,000 clones, roughly 90% occurring once. Trimming left V 5 bases short and J 4 bases short, with 11 bases between. Germline lookup yields CDR1 SNHLY and CDR2 FYNNEI. The CDR3 contains 13 residues. This specimen belongs to a study of blood T cell repertoires in COVID-19. At the level of the study: The origin of the acute and convalescent COVID-19 samples was the United States, Italy and Spain. The analysed material was cDNA or gDNA that came from T cells, B-cell-depleted T cells, or PBMCs.

The rearrangement uses TRBV2 and TRBJ1-2; D perhaps matches TRBD1 (6 bases). The receptor was isolated from a human donor in a cohort sampled during active COVID-19. The donor label of this sample is uncertain. Sequenced input: peripheral blood. CDR3 DNA: TGTGCCAGCAGTAATAGGGGGACCTATGGCTACACCTTC. It specifies CASSNRGTYGYTF.